The 13 T cell receptor beta chains given below trace back to one sample, sequenced in a study of shared clonotypes between healthy human individuals. Profiling relied on immunoSEQ multiplex PCR, and the TCRdb table lists in-frame clones only, not all of them. The table lists 400,000 to 550,000 clones, roughly 85% of them singletons. The source material was PBMCs. The receptors here all came from a woman in her forties in good health. Some clones in this sample may be carry-over from other donors' samples.

This clone was seen many times. Other DNA sequences of this sample code for an identical CDR3. The rearrangement links TRBV6-1 to TRBJ1-5, with 7 bases fitting TRBD1. The J segment lost 2 bases and the V segment lost 6 bases, leaving 7 bases of the junction unmatched. The CDR3 length is 15 residues. Germline loops: CDR1 MNHNS, CDR2 SASEGT. The CDR3 sequence: CASSLGQVGNQPQHF. CDR3 nucleotide sequence: TGTGCCAGCAGCCTAGGACAGGTCGGCAATCAGCCCCAGCATTTT.

The genes are TRBV7-2 and TRBJ2-7; D is unclear. The CDR3 spans 13 residues. V was pared by 1 base and J by 6 bases, with 10 bases between. Per the germline V gene, CDR1 is SGHTA and CDR2 is FQGNSA. This CDR3 is CASSLGNSREQYF. CDR3 nucleotides: TGTGCCAGCAGCTTAGGGAATAGCCGCGAGCAGTACTTC.

The chain links TRBV7-8 to TRBJ1-4; possibly TRBD1 for D (5 bases). Germline CDR1 and CDR2: SGHVS and FQNEAQ. CDR3 length equals 16 residues. The V end lost 5 bases, the J end lost 0 bases, and 13 bases lay between the germline ends. CDR3 nucleotides: TGTGCCAGCAGCGCAGGGACCCGCACAACTAATGAAAAACTGTTTTTT. The encoded protein is CASSAGTRTTNEKLFF.

DNA of the CDR3: TGTGCCAGCAGTTCCAACGGACAGGGATATAGCAATCAGCCCCAGCATTTT. This gives the protein CASSSNGQGYSNQPQHF. The rearrangement joins TRBV28 to TRBJ1-5; 8 bases are a match to TRBD1. Germline CDR1 MDHEN, CDR2 SYDVKM. This CDR3 region has 17 residues. V lost 4 bases, J lost 0 bases, and 8 bases stayed unmatched. Supplemented by reference TRBV28 and TRBJ1-5, the full variable domain reads DVKVTQSSRYLVKRTGEKVFLECVQDMDHENMFWYRQDPGLGLRLIYFSYDVKMKEKGDIPEGYSVSREKKERFSLILESASTNQTSMYLCASSSNGQGYSNQPQHFGDGTRLSIL.

The CDR3 protein is CASSFLGGTYEQYF. The CDR3 DNA reads as TGCGCCAGCAGCTTCCTAGGGGGCACCTACGAGCAGTACTTC. This chain uses TRBV5-1 with TRBJ2-7, with 7 bases identical to TRBD1. This CDR3 comprises 14 residues. The germline V gene has CDR1 SGHRS and CDR2 YFSETQ. The V gene end was trimmed by 2 bases and the J gene end by 2 bases; junction bases not matched to a gene: 4.

The rearrangement links TRBV7-2 to TRBJ2-7, with 8 positions matching TRBD1. The CDR3 totals 13 residues. Germline V gene data show CDR1 as SGHTA and CDR2 as FQGNSA. The V segment lost 5 bases and the J segment 2 bases; nucleotides outside the gene matches: 2. CDR3 in DNA: TGTGCCAGCAGCCGACAGGGGCCCTACGAGCAGTACTTC. Translation gives CASSRQGPYEQYF.

This rearrangement joins TRBV2 to TRBJ1-5; D gene uncertain. Germline CDR1 and CDR2: SNHLY and FYNNEI. The CDR3 runs 14 residues. V was trimmed by 7 bases and J by 0 bases, leaving 10 bases between them. As DNA, the CDR3 is TGTGCCAGCACGGCGCAGGATAGCAATCAGCCCCAGCATTTT. Protein: CASTAQDSNQPQHF.

CDR3 coding DNA: TGTGCCAGCAGCACCCCAGTGGGGACCACCGGGGAGCTGTTTTTT. This codes for CASSTPVGTTGELFF. The genes are TRBV9 and TRBJ2-2; D may match TRBD1 or TRBD2 (5 bases each). The CDR3 length is 15 residues. V was cut by 4 bases and J by 4 bases, with 14 bases left in between. Germline CDR1 is SGDLS and CDR2 is YYNGEE.

The rearrangement uses TRBV28 and TRBJ2-3; D is uncertain. This CDR3 has 14 residues. Germline lookup yields CDR1 MDHEN and CDR2 SYDVKM. Trimming stripped 4 bases from V and 1 base from J, with 9 bases between. CDR3 coding DNA: TGTGCCAGCAGTTCTCCCCACCGCACAGATACGCAGTATTTT. It encodes CASSSPHRTDTQYF. The variable domain in full, completed from reference TRBV28 and TRBJ2-3, reads DVKVTQSSRYLVKRTGEKVFLECVQDMDHENMFWYRQDPGLGLRLIYFSYDVKMKEKGDIPEGYSVSREKKERFSLILESASTNQTSMYLCASSSPHRTDTQYFGPGTRLTVL.

The chain is built from TRBV7-3 and TRBJ2-2; D gene uncertain. The germline V gene encodes CDR1 SGHTA and CDR2 FQGTGA. The CDR3 contains 14 residues. V shed 5 bases and J shed 0 bases, with 7 bases lying between them. DNA of the CDR3: TGTGCCAGCAGCCCGACAACGAACACCGGGGAGCTGTTTTTT. This encodes CASSPTTNTGELFF.

The V call is TRBV27, the J call TRBJ1-5, with unresolved D. This CDR3 spans 13 amino acids. V lost 3 bases to trimming and J lost 4 bases, with 7 bases between them. Germline V gene data show CDR1 as MNHEY and CDR2 as SMNVEV (reference sequence). The CDR3 loop is CASSFGRNQPQHF. The CDR3, as DNA: TGTGCCAGCAGTTTCGGAAGAAATCAGCCCCAGCATTTT.

In regard to this clone: The conserved final phenylalanine or tryptophan is absent from the CDR3, which likely points to a read error. The chain joins TRBV7-9 to TRBJ2-7, with D perhaps matching TRBD1 (5 bases). V dropped 1 base and J dropped 4 bases, with 14 bases sitting between them. Germline V gene data show CDR1 as SEHNR and CDR2 as FQNEAQ (reference sequence). This CDR3 has 15 residues. CDR3 bases: TGTGCCAGCAGCTTAGGAGACAGTTTGATGTACGAGCAGTACCTC. The encoded protein is CASSLGDSLMYEQYL.

A word on this clone: This may be a read error, as it is one base from a much larger clone. The chain is built from TRBV29-1 and TRBJ2-2, with TRBD1 as a possible D gene (7 bases). Germline CDR1 reads SQVTM; CDR2 reads ANQGSEA. The CDR3 consists of 14 residues. As DNA, the CDR3 is TGCAGCGTTGTTAGGACAGGAAACACCGGGGGGCTGTTTTTT. Protein product: CSVVRTGNTGGLFF.